The sample holds a few counts of the clone carrying this TCR beta chain. These data originate in a study of molecular identifiers for immune sequencing clone quantification. Study as a whole: Naive CD8 RNA (around 20,000 or 100,000 cells) was divided into five aliquots, with four sequenced.

Preparation of the bulk TCR libraries relied on previously described methods and listed TCR primers. From the PCR reads, TCRdb called clonotypes with MiXCR, one entry per CDR3 protein. The repertoire has 460,000 or so distinct CDR3 sequences, 20% to 25% of them found once; the top ten carry around 0.84%. Trimming took 5 bases from V and 0 from J, leaving 14 bases between them. This CDR3 has 17 residues. This chain connects TRBV12-3 or TRBV12-4 to TRBJ2-6, with D possibly matching TRBD2 (5 bases). Sample: naive CD8+ T cells from blood, with Jurkat cell RNA spiked in. Documented subset: FACS-sorted CD8+CD4-CCR7+CD45RA+ naive T cells. The receptor was derived from a human donor in good health. Some libraries in this study had Jurkat cell RNA spiked in. The CDR3 DNA follows: TGTGCCAGCAGTGCTCCGGGATTTTCCTCTGGGGCCAACGTCCTGACTTTC. Encoded protein: CASSAPGFSSGANVLTF.